This passage covers 13 T cell receptor beta chains from one sample sequenced in a study of cytomegalovirus exposure and HLA in healthy donors. The PCR used 60 Vbeta and 13 Jbeta primers. Some clones are missing from TCRdb's copy, which holds only in-frame ones; the method was immunoSEQ multiplex PCR. This table holds 110,000 to 150,000 clones, about three quarters found once. Sequenced sample: PBMCs. The receptors stem from a man younger than 35 in good health and CMV-seronegative.

The gene calls are TRBV9 and TRBJ1-1; no reliable D call. The germline gives CDR1 SGDLS, CDR2 YYNGEE. Trimming took off 0 bases at V and 1 base at J, with 7 bases between the two ends. The CDR3 has 14 residues. DNA of the CDR3: TGTGCCAGCAGCGTAGTAGCTGAGAACACTGAAGCTTTCTTT. Translation: CASSVVAENTEAFF.

This clone was picked up a small number of times. The chain uses TRBV4-1 and TRBJ2-7; TRBD2 matches 10 bases. Germline trimming cut 1 base from V and 9 bases from J; bases unmatched to any gene: 15. The CDR3 extends over 17 amino acids. Germline CDR1 is MGHRA and CDR2 is YSYEKL. CDR3 DNA: TGCGCCAGCAGCCAAGTCGGGAAAGCGGGGGGGCATAGCGTGCAGTACTTC. Translated, it gives CASSQVGKAGGHSVQYF.

The rearrangement joins TRBV6-1 to TRBJ2-2; D remains ambiguous. Germline CDR1 and CDR2: MNHNS and SASEGT. The CDR3 is 14 residues long. Between the trimmed V and J ends, which lost 1 base and 3 bases, there was a span of 6 bases. CDR3 region: CASSEVTDTGELFF. Written as DNA, the CDR3 is TGTGCCAGCAGTGAAGTTACAGACACCGGGGAGCTGTTTTTT.

V usage is TRBV6-5 and J usage is TRBJ1-2, with 7 positions matching TRBD1. Germline values: CDR1 MNHEY, CDR2 SVGAGI. The CDR3 totals 15 residues. The trim removed 7 bases at V and 4 bases at J, leaving 12 bases unmatched. CDR3 region: CASNRFSGGSYGYTF. In nucleotides, the CDR3 is TGTGCCAGCAATCGATTCTCAGGGGGTAGCTATGGCTACACCTTC.

The sample holds a few counts of this clone. The V call is TRBV18, the J call TRBJ2-1, with 8 bases fitting TRBD2. The CDR3 extends over 18 amino acids. V shed 1 base and J 0 bases; nucleotides not matched to a gene: 8. The V gene's germline CDR1 is KGHSH and CDR2 LQKENI. The CDR3 loop reads CASSPLAQRGSSYNEQFF. The CDR3 bases are TGTGCCAGCTCACCACTAGCCCAGCGGGGGAGCTCCTACAATGAGCAGTTCTTC. The whole variable domain, remainder taken from reference TRBV18 and TRBJ2-1, is NAGVMQNPRHLVRRRGQEARLRCSPMKGHSHVYWYRQLPEEGLKFMVYLQKENIIDESGMPKERFSAEFPKEGPSILRIQQVVRGDSAAYFCASSPLAQRGSSYNEQFFGPGTRLTVL.

CDR3 sequence reads: CASSAADLNSPLHF. The CDR3 bases are TGTGCCAGCAGTGCGGCAGATCTTAATTCACCCCTCCACTTT. The V gene is TRBV6-6, the J gene TRBJ1-6, with D unresolved. This CDR3 comprises 14 residues. V was shortened by 5 bases and J by 6 bases, with 11 bases between the two germline ends. CDR1 is MNHNY and CDR2 is SVGAGI in the germline V gene (reference sequence).

In DNA form, the CDR3 reads TGTGCCAGCAGCTTGGCCCGGGACAGTGCCACAGATACGCAGTATTTT. Protein sequence: CASSLARDSATDTQYF. V is TRBV5-8 and J is TRBJ2-3; 7 bases are a match to TRBD1. The CDR3 has 16 residues. Trimming cost V 0 bases and J 2 bases; bases outside gene matches: 6. Germline lookup yields CDR1 SGHTS and CDR2 YDEGEE.

V usage is TRBV5-1 and J usage is TRBJ2-5, with TRBD2 identical over 13 bases. Germline V lookup: CDR1 SGHRS, CDR2 YFSETQ. This CDR3 contains 18 residues. J lost 5 bases, V lost 4 bases, and 14 bases had no gene match. The CDR3 DNA is TGCGCCAGCAGCGGATGGGGGACTAGCGGGAAAGGCGGGGAGACCCAGTACTTC. This gives the protein CASSGWGTSGKGGETQYF.

This clone appeared a few times. The rearrangement joins TRBV6-6 to TRBJ2-7; D may be TRBD1 (6 bases). Trimming took off 2 bases at V and 5 bases at J, with 10 bases between the two ends. Germline V CDR1 and CDR2: MNHNY, SVGAGI (reference sequence). This CDR3 comprises 13 residues. The CDR3, as DNA: TGTGCCAGCAGTTACGTACAGGGCCACGAGCAGTACTTC. Protein sequence: CASSYVQGHEQYF.

This rearrangement joins TRBV5-6 to TRBJ1-2; no clear D. The germline V and J ends were trimmed by 4 bases and 8 bases, with 15 bases remaining between them. This CDR3 contains 13 residues. Germline CDR1 is SGHDT and CDR2 is YYEEEE. The CDR3 region has the DNA TGTGCCAGCAGCGGGAGAGGGAAGAAGGGCTACACCTTC. The encoded protein is CASSGRGKKGYTF.

The chain recombines TRBV5-4 with TRBJ2-3; D is unclear. CDR3 length equals 12 residues. Germline-derived CDR1 and CDR2 are SGHNT and YYREEE (reference sequence). Trimming shortened V by 5 bases and J by 0 bases, and 4 bases separated the two germline ends. DNA for the CDR3: TGTGCCAGCAGTCGTAGCACAGATACGCAGTATTTT. As protein: CASSRSTDTQYF.

V and J are TRBV6-5 and TRBJ2-1, with 7 bases that match TRBD1. The trim removed 4 bases at V and 5 bases at J, leaving 5 bases unmatched. The length of the CDR3 is 14 residues. The germline V gene has CDR1 MNHEY and CDR2 SVGAGI. The CDR3 coding sequence is TGTGCCAGCAGTTCCGGACAGGCGGACAATGAGCAGTTCTTC. Translated, it gives CASSSGQADNEQFF.

The genes are TRBV27 and TRBJ1-5, with D possibly being TRBD1 (5 bases). Looked up from germline, CDR1 is MNHEY and CDR2 is SMNVEV (reference sequence). With 5 bases removed from V and 5 bases from J, the gap between germline ends came to 13 bases. This CDR3 comprises 14 residues. The CDR3 DNA sequence: TGTGCCAGCAGTCCCGGCAGGGCGGATCAGCCCCAGCATTTT. This translates into CASSPGRADQPQHF.